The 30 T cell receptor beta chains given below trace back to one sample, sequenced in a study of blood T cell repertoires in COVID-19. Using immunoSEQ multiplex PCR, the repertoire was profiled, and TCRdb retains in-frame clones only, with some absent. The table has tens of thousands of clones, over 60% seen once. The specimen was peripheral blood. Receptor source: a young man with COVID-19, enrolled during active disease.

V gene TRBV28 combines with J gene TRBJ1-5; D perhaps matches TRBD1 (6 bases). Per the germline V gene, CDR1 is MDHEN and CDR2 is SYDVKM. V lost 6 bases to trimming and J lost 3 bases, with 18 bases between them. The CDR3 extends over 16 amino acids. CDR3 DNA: TGTGCCAGCAGCCTTCTTAGGGGGGGGTCCAATCAGCCCCAGCATTTT. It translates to CASSLLRGGSNQPQHF.

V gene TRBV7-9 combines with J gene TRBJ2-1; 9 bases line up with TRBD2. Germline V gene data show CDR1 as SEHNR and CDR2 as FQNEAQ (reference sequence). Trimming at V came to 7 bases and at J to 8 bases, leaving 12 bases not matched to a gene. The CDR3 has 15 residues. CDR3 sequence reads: CASTREREESHEQFF. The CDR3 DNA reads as TGTGCCAGCACTAGAGAGCGGGAGGAGTCCCATGAGCAGTTCTTC.

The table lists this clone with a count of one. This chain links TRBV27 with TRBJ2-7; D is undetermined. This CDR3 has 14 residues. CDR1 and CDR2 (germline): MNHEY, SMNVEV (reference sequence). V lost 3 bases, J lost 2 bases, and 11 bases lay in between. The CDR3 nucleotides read TGTGCCAGCAGTTTGAGGTCTTCACCCTACGAGCAGTACTTC. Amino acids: CASSLRSSPYEQYF.

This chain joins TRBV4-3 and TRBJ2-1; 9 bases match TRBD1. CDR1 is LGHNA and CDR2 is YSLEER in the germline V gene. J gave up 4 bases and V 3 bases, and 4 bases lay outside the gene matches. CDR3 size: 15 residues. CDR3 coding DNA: TGCGCCAGCAGCCAGGGACAGGGATTTTACAATGAGCAGTTCTTC. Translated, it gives CASSQGQGFYNEQFF.

This chain's CDR3 is CASSSGLAGGDEQFF. The CDR3 bases are TGTGCCAGCAGCTCCGGACTAGCGGGGGGTGATGAGCAGTTCTTC. V usage is TRBV7-3 and J usage is TRBJ2-1; TRBD2 aligns across 14 bases. Germline loops: CDR1 SGHTA, CDR2 FQGTGA. The junction had 4 bases not matched to a gene; V was cut back by 4 bases and J by 8 bases. The CDR3 extends over 15 amino acids.

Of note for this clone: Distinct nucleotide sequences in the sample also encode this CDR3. Here the CDR3 reads CAWSGLAEQFF. The CDR3 nucleotides are TGTGCCTGGAGTGGACTAGCTGAGCAGTTCTTC. This rearrangement joins TRBV30 to TRBJ2-1; 7 nucleotides line up with TRBD2. CDR1 and CDR2 from the germline V gene are GTSNPN and SVGIG (reference sequence). This CDR3 region has 11 residues. J gave up 9 bases and V 1 base, and 0 bases lay outside the gene matches. Supplemented by reference TRBV30 and TRBJ2-1, the full variable domain reads SQTIHQWPATLVQPVGSPLSLECTVEGTSNPNLYWYRQAAGRGLQLLFYSVGIGQISSEVPQNLSASRPQDRQFILSSKKLLLSDSGFYLCAWSGLAEQFFGPGTRLTVL.

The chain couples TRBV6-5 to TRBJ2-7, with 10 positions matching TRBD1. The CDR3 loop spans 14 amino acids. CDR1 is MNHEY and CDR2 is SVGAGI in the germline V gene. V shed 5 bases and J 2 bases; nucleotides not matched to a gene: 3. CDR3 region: CASSQGQGPYEQYF. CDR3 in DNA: TGTGCCAGCAGTCAGGGACAGGGGCCCTACGAGCAGTACTTC.

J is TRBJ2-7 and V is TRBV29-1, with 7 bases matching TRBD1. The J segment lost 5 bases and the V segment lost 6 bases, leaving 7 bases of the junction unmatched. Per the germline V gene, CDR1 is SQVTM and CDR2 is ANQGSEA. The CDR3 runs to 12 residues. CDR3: CSVGWGQNEQYF. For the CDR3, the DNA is TGCAGCGTGGGCTGGGGACAGAACGAGCAGTACTTC.

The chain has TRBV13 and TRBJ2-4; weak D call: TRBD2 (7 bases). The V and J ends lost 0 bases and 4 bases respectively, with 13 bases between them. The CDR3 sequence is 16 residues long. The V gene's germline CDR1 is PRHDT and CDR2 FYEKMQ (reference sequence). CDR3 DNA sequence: TGTGCCAGCAGCTTAGGTGGGCGGGGGCCTAAAAACATTCAGTACTTC. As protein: CASSLGGRGPKNIQYF.

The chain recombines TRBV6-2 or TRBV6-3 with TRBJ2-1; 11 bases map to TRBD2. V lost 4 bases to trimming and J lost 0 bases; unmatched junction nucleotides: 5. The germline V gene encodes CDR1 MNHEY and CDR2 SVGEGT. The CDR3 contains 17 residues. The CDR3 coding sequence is TGTGCCAGCAGTTTTCCTAGCGGGGGGTTCTCCTACAATGAGCAGTTCTTC. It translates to CASSFPSGGFSYNEQFF.

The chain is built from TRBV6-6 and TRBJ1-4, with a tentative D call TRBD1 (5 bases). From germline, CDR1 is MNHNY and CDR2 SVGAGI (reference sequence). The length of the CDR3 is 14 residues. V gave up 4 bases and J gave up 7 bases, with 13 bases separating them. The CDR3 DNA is TGTGCCAGCAGTTTAGGGGTTAACGGTGAAAAACTGTTTTTT. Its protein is CASSLGVNGEKLFF.

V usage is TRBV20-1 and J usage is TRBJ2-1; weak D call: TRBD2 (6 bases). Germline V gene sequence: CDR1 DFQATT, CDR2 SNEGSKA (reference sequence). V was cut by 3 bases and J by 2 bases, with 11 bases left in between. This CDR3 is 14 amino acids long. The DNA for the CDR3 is TGCAGTGCTAGTATCGGGAGCGCCTACAATGAGCAGTTCTTC. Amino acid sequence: CSASIGSAYNEQFF.

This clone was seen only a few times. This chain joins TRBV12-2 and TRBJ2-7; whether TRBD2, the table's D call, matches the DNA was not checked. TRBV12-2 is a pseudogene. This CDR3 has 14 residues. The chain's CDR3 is CASRPSGGHYEQYF. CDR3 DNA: TGTGCAAGTCGTCCCAGCGGCGGCCACTACGAGCAGTACTTC.

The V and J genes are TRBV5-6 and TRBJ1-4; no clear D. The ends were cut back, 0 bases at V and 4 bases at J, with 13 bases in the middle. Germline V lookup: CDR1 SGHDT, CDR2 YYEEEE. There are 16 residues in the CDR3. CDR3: CASSLAAARGNEKLFF. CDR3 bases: TGTGCCAGCAGCTTGGCGGCAGCGAGAGGTAATGAAAAACTGTTTTTT.

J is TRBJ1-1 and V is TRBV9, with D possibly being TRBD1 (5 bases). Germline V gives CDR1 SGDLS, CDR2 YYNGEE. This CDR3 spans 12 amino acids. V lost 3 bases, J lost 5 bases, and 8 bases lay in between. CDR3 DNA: TGTGCCAGCAGCGGGGGGAGGACTGAAGCTTTCTTT. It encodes CASSGGRTEAFF.

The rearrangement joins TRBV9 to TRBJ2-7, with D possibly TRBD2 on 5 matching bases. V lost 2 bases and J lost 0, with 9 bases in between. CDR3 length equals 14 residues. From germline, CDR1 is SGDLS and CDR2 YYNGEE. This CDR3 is CASSVGVGSYEQYF. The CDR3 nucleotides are TGTGCCAGCAGCGTCGGGGTCGGCTCCTACGAGCAGTACTTC.

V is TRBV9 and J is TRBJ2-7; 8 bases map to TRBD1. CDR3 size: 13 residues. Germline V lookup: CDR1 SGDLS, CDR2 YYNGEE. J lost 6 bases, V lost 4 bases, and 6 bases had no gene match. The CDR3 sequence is CASSPRQGSEQYF. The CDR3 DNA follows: TGTGCCAGCAGCCCCAGACAGGGGAGCGAGCAGTACTTC.

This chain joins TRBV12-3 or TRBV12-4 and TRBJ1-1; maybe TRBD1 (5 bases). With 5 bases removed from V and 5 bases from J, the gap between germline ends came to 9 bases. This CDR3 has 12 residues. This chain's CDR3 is CASSPGGTEAFF. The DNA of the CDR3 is TGTGCCAGCAGTCCTGGGGGGACTGAAGCTTTCTTT.

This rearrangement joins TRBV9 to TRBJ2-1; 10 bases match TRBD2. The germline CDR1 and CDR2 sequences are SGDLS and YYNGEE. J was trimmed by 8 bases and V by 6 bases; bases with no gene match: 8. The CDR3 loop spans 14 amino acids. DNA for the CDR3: TGTGCCAGCACCCCGGCTAGCGGGGGACATGAGCAGTTCTTC. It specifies CASTPASGGHEQFF.

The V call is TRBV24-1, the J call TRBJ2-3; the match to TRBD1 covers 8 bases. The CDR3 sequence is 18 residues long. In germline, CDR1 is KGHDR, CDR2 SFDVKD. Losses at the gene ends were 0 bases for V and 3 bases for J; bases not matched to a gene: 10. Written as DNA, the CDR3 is TGTGCCACCAGTGATTTGGCCTTAGACAGGACAGGGACAGATACGCAGTATTTT. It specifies CATSDLALDRTGTDTQYF.

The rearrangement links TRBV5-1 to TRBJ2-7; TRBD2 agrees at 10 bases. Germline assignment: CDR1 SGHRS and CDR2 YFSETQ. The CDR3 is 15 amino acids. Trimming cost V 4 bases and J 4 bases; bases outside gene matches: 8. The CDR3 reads CASSRTLAGEYEQYF. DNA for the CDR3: TGCGCCAGCAGCCGTACGCTAGCGGGAGAGTACGAGCAGTACTTC. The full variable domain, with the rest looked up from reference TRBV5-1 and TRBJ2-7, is KAGVTQTPRYLIKTRGQQVTLSCSPISGHRSVSWYQQTPGQGLQFLFEYFSETQRNKGNFPGRFSGRQFSNSRSEMNVSTLELGDSALYLCASSRTLAGEYEQYFGPGTRLTVT.

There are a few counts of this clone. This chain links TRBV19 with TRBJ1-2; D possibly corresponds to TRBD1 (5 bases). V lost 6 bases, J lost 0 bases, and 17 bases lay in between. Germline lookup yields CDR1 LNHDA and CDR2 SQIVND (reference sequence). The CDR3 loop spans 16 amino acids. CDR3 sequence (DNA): TGTGCCAGTAGCCCATTCCGGGGGAGGTCTAACTATGGCTACACCTTC. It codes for CASSPFRGRSNYGYTF.

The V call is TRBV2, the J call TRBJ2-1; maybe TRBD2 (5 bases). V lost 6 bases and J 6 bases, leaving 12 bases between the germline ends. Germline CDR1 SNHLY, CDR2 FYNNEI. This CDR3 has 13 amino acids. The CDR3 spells CASSANLANEQFF. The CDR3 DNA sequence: TGTGCCAGCAGCGCTAATCTAGCCAATGAGCAGTTCTTC.

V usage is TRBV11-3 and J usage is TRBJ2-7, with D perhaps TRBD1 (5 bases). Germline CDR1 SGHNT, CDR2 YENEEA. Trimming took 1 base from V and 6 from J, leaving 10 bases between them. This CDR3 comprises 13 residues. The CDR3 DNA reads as TGTGCCAGCAGCTTAGGTCAGGGTGGCGAGCAGTACTTC. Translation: CASSLGQGGEQYF.

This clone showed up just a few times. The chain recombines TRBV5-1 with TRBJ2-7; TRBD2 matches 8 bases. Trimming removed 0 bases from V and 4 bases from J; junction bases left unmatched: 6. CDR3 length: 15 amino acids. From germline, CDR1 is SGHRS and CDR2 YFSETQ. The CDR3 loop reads CASSLARSGSYEQYF. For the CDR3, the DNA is TGCGCCAGCAGCTTGGCCCGGAGCGGGAGTTACGAGCAGTACTTC.

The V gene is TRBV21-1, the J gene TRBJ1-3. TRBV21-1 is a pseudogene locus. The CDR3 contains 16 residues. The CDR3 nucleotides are TGTGCCAGCAGCAAACCTAGTAAGATAGATGGAAACACCATATATTTT. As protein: CASSKPSKIDGNTIYF.

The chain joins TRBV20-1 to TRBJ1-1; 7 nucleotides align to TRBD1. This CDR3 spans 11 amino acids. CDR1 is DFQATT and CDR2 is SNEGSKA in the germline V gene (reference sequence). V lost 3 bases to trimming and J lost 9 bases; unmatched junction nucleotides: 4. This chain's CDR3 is CSARRDSKAFF. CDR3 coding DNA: TGCAGTGCTAGGCGGGACAGCAAAGCTTTCTTT.

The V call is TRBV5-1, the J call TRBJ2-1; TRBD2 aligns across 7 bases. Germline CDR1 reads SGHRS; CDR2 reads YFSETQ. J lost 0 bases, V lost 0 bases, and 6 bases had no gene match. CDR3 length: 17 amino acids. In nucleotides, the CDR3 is TGCGCCAGCAGCTTGGAGCGGGAACGACCCTCCTACAATGAGCAGTTCTTC. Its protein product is CASSLERERPSYNEQFF.

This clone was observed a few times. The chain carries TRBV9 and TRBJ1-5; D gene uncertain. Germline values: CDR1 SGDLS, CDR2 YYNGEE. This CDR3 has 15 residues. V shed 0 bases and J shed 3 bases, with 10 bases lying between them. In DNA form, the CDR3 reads TGTGCCAGCAGCGTAGACAGTAATGACAATCAGCCCCAGCATTTT. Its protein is CASSVDSNDNQPQHF.

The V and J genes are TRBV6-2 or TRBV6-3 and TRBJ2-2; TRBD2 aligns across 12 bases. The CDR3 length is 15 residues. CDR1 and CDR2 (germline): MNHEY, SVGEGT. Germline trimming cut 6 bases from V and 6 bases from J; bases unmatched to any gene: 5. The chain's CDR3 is CASSGLAGGPGELFF. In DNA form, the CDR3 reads TGTGCCAGCAGCGGCCTAGCGGGAGGGCCCGGGGAGCTGTTTTTT.